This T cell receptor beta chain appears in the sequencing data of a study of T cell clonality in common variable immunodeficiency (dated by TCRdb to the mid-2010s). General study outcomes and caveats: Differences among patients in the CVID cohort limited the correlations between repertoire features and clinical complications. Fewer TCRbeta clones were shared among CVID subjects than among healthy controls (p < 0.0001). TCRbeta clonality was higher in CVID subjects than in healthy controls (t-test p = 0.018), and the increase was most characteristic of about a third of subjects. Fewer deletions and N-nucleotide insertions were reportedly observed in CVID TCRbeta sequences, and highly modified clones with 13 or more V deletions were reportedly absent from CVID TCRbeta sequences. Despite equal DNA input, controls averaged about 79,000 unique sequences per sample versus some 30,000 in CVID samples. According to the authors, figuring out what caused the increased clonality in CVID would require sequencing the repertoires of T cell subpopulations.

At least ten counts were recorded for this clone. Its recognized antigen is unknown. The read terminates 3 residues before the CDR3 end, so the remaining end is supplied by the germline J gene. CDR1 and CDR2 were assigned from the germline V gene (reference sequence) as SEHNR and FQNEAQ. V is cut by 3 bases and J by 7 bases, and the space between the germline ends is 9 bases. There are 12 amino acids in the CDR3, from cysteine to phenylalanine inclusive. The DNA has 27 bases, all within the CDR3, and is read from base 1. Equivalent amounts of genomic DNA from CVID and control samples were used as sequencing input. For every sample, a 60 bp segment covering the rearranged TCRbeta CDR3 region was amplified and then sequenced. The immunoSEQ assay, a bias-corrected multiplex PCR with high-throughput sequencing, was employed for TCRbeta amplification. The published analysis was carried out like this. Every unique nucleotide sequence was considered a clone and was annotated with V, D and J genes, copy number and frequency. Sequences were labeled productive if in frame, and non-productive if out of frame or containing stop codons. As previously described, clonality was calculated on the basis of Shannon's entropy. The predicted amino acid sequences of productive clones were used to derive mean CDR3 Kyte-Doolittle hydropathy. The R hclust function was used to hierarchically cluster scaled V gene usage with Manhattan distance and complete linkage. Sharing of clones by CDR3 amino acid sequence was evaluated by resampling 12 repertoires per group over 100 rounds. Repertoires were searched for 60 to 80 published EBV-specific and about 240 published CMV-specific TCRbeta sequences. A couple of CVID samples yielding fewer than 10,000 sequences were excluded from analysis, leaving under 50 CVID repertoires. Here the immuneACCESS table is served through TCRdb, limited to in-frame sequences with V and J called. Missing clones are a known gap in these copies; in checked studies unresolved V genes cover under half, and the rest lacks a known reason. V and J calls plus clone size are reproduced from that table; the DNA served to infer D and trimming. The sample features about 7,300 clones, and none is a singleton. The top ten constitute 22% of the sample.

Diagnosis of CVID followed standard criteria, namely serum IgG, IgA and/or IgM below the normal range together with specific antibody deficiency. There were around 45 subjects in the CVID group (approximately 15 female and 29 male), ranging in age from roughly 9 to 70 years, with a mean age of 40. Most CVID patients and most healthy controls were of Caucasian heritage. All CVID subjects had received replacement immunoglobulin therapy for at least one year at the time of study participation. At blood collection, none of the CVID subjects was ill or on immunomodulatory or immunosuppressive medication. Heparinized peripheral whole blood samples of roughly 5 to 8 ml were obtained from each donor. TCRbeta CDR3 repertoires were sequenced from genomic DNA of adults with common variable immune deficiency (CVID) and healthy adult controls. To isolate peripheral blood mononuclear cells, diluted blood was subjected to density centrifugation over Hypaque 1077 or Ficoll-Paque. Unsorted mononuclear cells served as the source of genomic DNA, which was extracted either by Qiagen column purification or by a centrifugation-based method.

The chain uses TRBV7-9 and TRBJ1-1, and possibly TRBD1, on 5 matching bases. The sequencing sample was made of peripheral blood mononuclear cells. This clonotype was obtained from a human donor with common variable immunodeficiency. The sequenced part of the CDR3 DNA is TGTGCCAGCAGCTTGGGGGGGAATGAA. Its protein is CASSLGGNE. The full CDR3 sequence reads CASSLGGNEAFF.